Detailed here is one T cell receptor beta chain. Its cognate antigen is unknown. The donors gave bone marrow, and they were healthy. These data originate in a study of cytomegalovirus exposure and HLA in healthy donors. General observations from the study: In a later analysis, several top co-occurrence clusters appeared linked to parvovirus B19, influenza, CMV and Epstein-Barr virus.

The PCR had 60 Vbeta and 13 Jbeta primers. The table came from immunoSEQ multiplex PCR; TCRdb's copy has only in-frame clones and leaves some out. The listing contains around 53,000 clones. The CDR3 length is 13 residues. Germline V CDR1 and CDR2: SGHVS, FNYEAQ. V was pared by 2 bases and J by 5 bases, with 9 bases between. The V gene is TRBV7-6, the J gene TRBJ2-5; D is possibly TRBD2 (6 bases). This clonotype was obtained from a male donor in good health and CMV-seropositive. Sequenced sample: PBMCs. CDR3 DNA sequence: TGTGCCAGCAGCTTATCGGGGAGGGAGACCCAGTACTTC. Its translation is CASSLSGRETQYF.